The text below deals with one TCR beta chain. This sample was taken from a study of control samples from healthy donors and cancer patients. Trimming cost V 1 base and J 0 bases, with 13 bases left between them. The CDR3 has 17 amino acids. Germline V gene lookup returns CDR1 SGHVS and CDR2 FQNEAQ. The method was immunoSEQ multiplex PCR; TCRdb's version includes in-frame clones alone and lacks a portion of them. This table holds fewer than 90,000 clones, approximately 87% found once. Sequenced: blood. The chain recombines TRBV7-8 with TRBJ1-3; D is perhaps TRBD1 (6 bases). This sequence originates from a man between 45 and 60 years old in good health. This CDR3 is CASSLVGGAYSGNTIYF. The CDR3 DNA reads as TGTGCCAGCAGCTTAGTGGGGGGGGCCTACTCTGGAAACACCATATATTTT.